The 24 T cell receptor beta chains below come from one sample, sequenced in a study of blood T cell repertoires in COVID-19. Only in-frame clones appear in the TCRdb table, and some are missing; sequencing was by immunoSEQ multiplex PCR. The repertoire holds about 170,000 clones, with less than 85% as singletons. The sample taken for sequencing was PBMCs or T cells enriched from blood (not recorded which). These TCRs come from a man aged 45-65 years who had recovered from COVID-19.

The V and J genes are TRBV9 and TRBJ2-5; 8 positions agree with TRBD2. The CDR3 is made up of 15 amino acids. The V segment lost 2 bases and the J segment 5 bases; nucleotides outside the gene matches: 8. CDR1 and CDR2 from the germline V gene are SGDLS and YYNGEE. The CDR3 region is CASSVRSGGSETQYF. DNA for the CDR3: TGTGCCAGCAGCGTCCGGAGCGGGGGCTCGGAGACCCAGTACTTC.

The chain carries TRBV11-2 and TRBJ1-1, with a weak D call TRBD1 (5 bases). The germline V gene has CDR1 SGHAT and CDR2 FQNNGV. This CDR3 is 15 amino acids long. The V and J ends lost 3 bases and 3 bases respectively, with 14 bases between them. Written as DNA, the CDR3 is TGTGCCAGCAGCTTGGCCGGCCAGGGTTACACTGAAGCTTTCTTT. This translates into CASSLAGQGYTEAFF.

V usage is TRBV4-2 and J usage is TRBJ2-1, with 9 nucleotides matching TRBD2. CDR1 and CDR2 (germline): LGHNA, YNFKEQ. After removal of 11 bases from V and 8 bases from J, the junction contained 10 bases not matched to a gene. CDR3 length: 13 residues. This chain's CDR3 is CASWGGGAHEQFF. In DNA form, the CDR3 reads TGTGCCTCCTGGGGCGGGGGGGCACATGAGCAGTTCTTC.

V gene TRBV7-9 combines with J gene TRBJ2-7, with TRBD1 matching 9 bases. Germline V gene sequence: CDR1 SEHNR, CDR2 FQNEAQ (reference sequence). Trimming took 5 bases from V and 4 from J; bases not matched to a gene: 3. The CDR3 spans 13 residues. CDR3 protein: CASSLQGAYEQYF. CDR3 nucleotides: TGTGCCAGCAGCCTACAGGGGGCATACGAGCAGTACTTC.

V and J are TRBV30 and TRBJ1-3; 9 nucleotides line up with TRBD1. CDR1 GTSNPN and CDR2 SVGIG come from the germline V gene (reference sequence). This CDR3 comprises 15 residues. After removal of 5 bases from V and 2 bases from J, the junction contained 7 bases not matched to a gene. The CDR3 nucleotides read TGTGCCTGGGGCGGAAGGACAGGGGCTGGAAACACCATATATTTT. Translating gives CAWGGRTGAGNTIYF.

This clone appeared once. The chain joins TRBV29-1 to TRBJ1-1; D is unresolved. CDR1 and CDR2 from the germline V gene are SQVTM and ANQGSEA. The V gene lost 7 bases and the J gene lost 0 bases, with 9 bases spanning the gap. This CDR3 has 12 residues. CDR3 amino acids: CSAEDMNTEAFF. DNA of the CDR3: TGCAGCGCCGAGGATATGAACACTGAAGCTTTCTTT.

V usage is TRBV5-1 and J usage is TRBJ1-5; no clear D. The V gene lost 2 bases and the J gene lost 7 bases, with 16 bases spanning the gap. Germline V gene data show CDR1 as SGHRS and CDR2 as YFSETQ. The CDR3 loop spans 15 amino acids. This chain's CDR3 is CASSLFGGLRQPQHF. The CDR3, as DNA: TGCGCCAGCAGCTTATTTGGAGGGTTACGGCAGCCCCAGCATTTT.

The chain is built from TRBV19 and TRBJ1-1; a weak D match, TRBD1 (6 bases). Germline V CDR1 and CDR2: LNHDA, SQIVND (reference sequence). The CDR3 totals 13 residues. The V and J ends lost 6 bases and 1 base respectively, with 9 bases between them. Here the CDR3 DNA reads TGTGCCAGTAGAAAACAGGGGAACACTGAAGCTTTCTTT. As protein: CASRKQGNTEAFF.

The CDR3 protein is CASSEGQPNQPQHF. In DNA, the CDR3 is TGTGCCAGCAGTGAGGGACAGCCAAATCAGCCCCAGCATTTT. This chain uses TRBV2 with TRBJ1-5; TRBD1 matches at 7 bases. V lost 3 bases and J lost 4; bases outside the gene matches: 3. The CDR3 spans 14 residues. Germline CDR1 and CDR2: SNHLY and FYNNEI.

The V and J genes are TRBV4-3 and TRBJ1-1; no firm D call. There are 16 residues in the CDR3. The germline V gene encodes CDR1 LGHNA and CDR2 YSLEER. Trimming took 0 bases from V and 1 from J, leaving 12 bases between them. The CDR3 loop is CASSQEAKSKNTEAFF. CDR3 DNA sequence: TGCGCCAGCAGCCAAGAGGCAAAATCGAAGAACACTGAAGCTTTCTTT.

This clone was observed once. This CDR3 is CASSYDSGTYNSPLHF. The CDR3 DNA follows: TGTGCCAGCAGCTACGACAGTGGGACCTATAATTCACCCCTCCACTTT. This chain uses TRBV6-5 with TRBJ1-6; tentatively, D is TRBD1 (5 bases). Germline CDR1 is MNHEY and CDR2 is SVGAGI. The CDR3 has 16 residues. The ends were cut back, 6 bases at V and 2 bases at J, with 14 bases in the middle.

The rearrangement links TRBV3-1 (or the pseudogene TRBV3-2) to TRBJ2-7; D possibly corresponds to TRBD1 (5 bases). CDR3 size: 13 residues. The ends were cut back, 1 base at V and 7 bases at J, with 11 bases in the middle. Germline V gene data show CDR1 as LGHDT and CDR2 as YNNKEL (reference sequence). The CDR3 here is CASSQGGQIEQYF. The CDR3 DNA sequence: TGTGCCAGCAGCCAAGGGGGCCAAATAGAGCAGTACTTC.

This chain uses TRBV6-5 with TRBJ2-2, with a weak D call TRBD1 (5 bases). This CDR3 region has 15 residues. Trimming removed 6 bases at V and 4 bases at J, with 15 bases between. Germline CDR1 MNHEY, CDR2 SVGAGI. As DNA, the CDR3 is TGTGCCAGCAGAAGGGGCCTAACGGGCACCGGGGAGCTGTTTTTT. Translating it yields CASRRGLTGTGELFF.

V usage is TRBV7-9 and J usage is TRBJ2-7; a weak D match, TRBD2 (6 bases). The germline V gene encodes CDR1 SEHNR and CDR2 FQNEAQ (reference sequence). This CDR3 has 11 residues. Trimming shortened V by 4 bases and J by 7 bases, and 8 bases separated the two germline ends. The CDR3 here is CASSSGREQYF. The CDR3 nucleotides are TGTGCCAGCAGCTCCGGGAGAGAGCAGTACTTC.

The count of this clone is one. The CDR3 loop reads CASSLGLAGEQYF. The CDR3 DNA sequence: TGTGCCAGCAGCCTGGGACTAGCGGGGGAGCAGTACTTC. The chain couples TRBV11-2 to TRBJ2-7; TRBD2 matches 13 bases. Germline CDR1 reads SGHAT; CDR2 reads FQNNGV. The length of the CDR3 is 13 residues. V shed 5 bases and J 7 bases; nucleotides not matched to a gene: 2.

The rearrangement uses TRBV18 and TRBJ1-2; D is perhaps TRBD1 (6 bases). Trimming took 0 bases from V and 4 from J, leaving 9 bases between them. The CDR3 contains 14 residues. Germline CDR1 and CDR2: KGHSH and LQKENI. In DNA form, the CDR3 reads TGTGCCAGCTCACCACCGGGGGACATCTATGGCTACACCTTC. Translated, it gives CASSPPGDIYGYTF.

The chain recombines TRBV4-1 with TRBJ2-7, with D maybe TRBD2 (5 bases). The CDR3 has 12 residues. Germline V CDR1 and CDR2: MGHRA, YSYEKL. V shed 2 bases and J shed 8 bases, with 10 bases lying between them. The CDR3 is CASSQPSGKQYF. The CDR3 DNA reads as TGCGCCAGCAGCCAACCCTCGGGGAAGCAGTACTTC.

V is TRBV4-3 and J is TRBJ2-3; D is possibly TRBD2 (6 bases). The CDR3 loop spans 15 amino acids. Germline V gives CDR1 LGHNA, CDR2 YSLEER. The V and J ends lost 0 bases and 6 bases respectively, with 13 bases between them. The CDR3 here is CASSQDFGGMDTQYF. The DNA for the CDR3 is TGCGCCAGCAGCCAAGATTTCGGAGGGATGGATACGCAGTATTTT.

The rearrangement links TRBV29-1 to TRBJ1-1; 10 positions agree with TRBD1. From germline, CDR1 is SQVTM and CDR2 ANQGSEA. J lost 5 bases, V lost 7 bases, and 7 bases had no gene match. The length of the CDR3 is 13 residues. The CDR3 loop is CSGLTGGWTEAFF. The CDR3 nucleotides are TGCAGCGGTCTGACAGGGGGCTGGACTGAAGCTTTCTTT.

This sequence joins TRBV7-9 and TRBJ1-4; D call uncertain. Germline CDR1 is SEHNR and CDR2 is FQNEAQ (reference sequence). Trimming cost V 6 bases and J 0 bases, with 8 bases left between them. CDR3 length: 14 amino acids. CDR3 residues: CASRFSATNEKLFF. DNA of the CDR3: TGTGCCAGCAGGTTCAGTGCAACTAATGAAAAACTGTTTTTT. Together with reference TRBV7-9 and TRBJ1-4, the CDR3 gives the full variable domain: DTGVSQNPRHKITKRGQNVTFRCDPISEHNRLYWYRQTLGQGPEFLTYFQNEAQLEKSRLLSDRFSAERPKGSFSTLEIQRTEQGDSAMYLCASRFSATNEKLFFGSGTQLSVL.

In regard to this clone: The junction differs from germline at one of its ends, possibly a read error. The same CDR3 is also encoded by other DNA sequences in this sample. The gene calls are TRBV3-1 (or the pseudogene TRBV3-2) and TRBJ1-3; 8 nucleotides match TRBD1. This CDR3 comprises 14 residues. Per germline, CDR1 LGHDT and CDR2 YNNKEL (reference sequence). The DNA for the CDR3 is TGTGCCAGCAGTCAAGGGACAGGCGGAAACACCATATATTTT. Its protein product is CASSQGTGGNTIYF.

This clone was observed once. The chain employs TRBV27 and TRBJ2-1, with 9 nucleotides matching TRBD1. The ends lost 5 bases at V and 2 bases at J; junction bases unmatched: 7. Germline CDR1 MNHEY, CDR2 SMNVEV (reference sequence). The length of the CDR3 is 16 residues. CDR3 sequence (DNA): TGTGCCAGCAGTCCTCGGACAGGGGCGACCTACAATGAGCAGTTCTTC. It translates to CASSPRTGATYNEQFF.

This clone was counted between two and nine times. The CDR3 reads CASSRGTPSPTQYF. In DNA, the CDR3 is TGTGCCAGCAGTCGGGGGACCCCGAGCCCGACCCAGTACTTC. The chain couples TRBV6-5 to TRBJ2-5, with D possibly TRBD2 on 6 matching bases. Trimming cost V 5 bases and J 7 bases, with 17 bases left between them. Germline CDR1 MNHEY, CDR2 SVGAGI. The CDR3 extends over 14 amino acids.

This chain joins TRBV7-2 and TRBJ2-5; TRBD2 matches 9 bases. This CDR3 spans 15 amino acids. Germline assignment: CDR1 SGHTA and CDR2 FQGNSA. With 4 bases clipped from V and 4 bases from J, the junction kept 7 bases outside the gene matches. For the CDR3, the DNA is TGTGCCAGCAGCTCAGGACTAGCGTTGATAGAGACCCAGTACTTC. As protein: CASSSGLALIETQYF.